This entry lists 30 T cell receptor beta chains sequenced from one sample in a study of T cells in Graves' hyperthyroidism and ophthalmopathy. TCR beta CDR3 region amplification was performed from RNA transcripts. With the HTBI primer set, the TCR CDR3 went through a first round of RT-PCR. One entry per CDR3 protein, called by TCRdb with MiXCR from the multiplex PCR reads. The sample includes roughly 550,000 distinct CDR3 sequences, 16% of them seen just once. The material sequenced was blood. The source of these receptors is a woman aged 25 to 39 with Graves' ophthalmopathy.

This clonotype has more than one count but fewer than ten. In DNA form, the CDR3 reads TGTGCCAGCAGCGCGGGACAGGGGGCTGGCTACACCTTC. This encodes CASSAGQGAGYTF. The gene calls are TRBV9 and TRBJ1-2, with 12 bases matching TRBD1. The CDR3 has 13 residues. In germline, CDR1 is SGDLS, CDR2 YYNGEE. Unmatched junction bases numbered 1, after V lost 3 bases and J lost 7 bases.

This CDR3 reads CASSPAGTVTGELFF. CDR3 DNA: TGTGCCAGCAGTCCCGCCGGGACAGTCACCGGGGAGCTGTTTTTT. This sequence joins TRBV6-1 and TRBJ2-2; 7 bases line up with TRBD1. With 5 bases clipped from V and 4 bases from J, the junction kept 7 bases outside the gene matches. Germline CDR1 reads MNHNS; CDR2 reads SASEGT. The CDR3 runs to 15 residues.

Many counts were recorded for this clonotype. The rearrangement links TRBV30 to TRBJ1-4, with D tentatively TRBD1 (6 bases). Germline V CDR1 and CDR2: GTSNPN, SVGIG (reference sequence). The V and J ends lost 4 bases and 5 bases respectively, with 11 bases between them. This CDR3 has 13 residues. CDR3 in DNA: TGTGCCTGGACGGCTGGACAGAATGAAAAACTGTTTTTT. Translated: CAWTAGQNEKLFF.

In this sample, this clonotype turned up many times. The V call is TRBV7-2, the J call TRBJ1-1; D is possibly TRBD1 (6 bases). The germline gives CDR1 SGHTA, CDR2 FQGNSA. V lost 2 bases and J 1 base, leaving 11 bases between the germline ends. This CDR3 spans 15 amino acids. CDR3 region: CASSLPQGPNTEAFF. DNA for the CDR3: TGTGCCAGCAGCTTACCACAGGGCCCGAACACTGAAGCTTTCTTT.

This clonotype was recorded many times. The rearrangement joins TRBV7-2 to TRBJ2-1; 9 nucleotides agree with TRBD2. V shed 4 bases, J shed 8 bases, and the junction held 9 bases outside the gene matches. CDR1 is SGHTA, CDR2 FQGNSA, per germline. This CDR3 comprises 15 residues. The CDR3 coding sequence is TGTGCCAGCAGCTCTGACGGGACTAGCTATGATGAGCAGTTCTTC. Translation: CASSSDGTSYDEQFF. Full variable domain (rest looked up from reference TRBV7-2 and TRBJ2-1): GAGVSQSPSNKVTEKGKDVELRCDPISGHTALYWYRQSLGQGLEFLIYFQGNSAPDKSGLPSDRFSAERTGGSVSTLTIQRTQQEDSAVYLCASSSDGTSYDEQFFGPGTRLTVL.

V gene TRBV11-2 combines with J gene TRBJ2-5; D possibly matches TRBD1 or TRBD2 (7 bases each). The closer fit of TRBJ2-1 to the DNA end suggests the J call may be wrong. The CDR3 covers 12 residues. Germline CDR1 SGHAT, CDR2 FQNNGV. CDR3 bases: TGTGCCAGCAGCCAGGGGGGGGAGACCCAGTTCTTC. Encoded protein: CASSQGGETQFF.

This clonotype was observed at least ten times. V and J are TRBV18 and TRBJ2-3, with D perhaps TRBD2 (5 bases). The length of the CDR3 is 15 residues. The V gene lost 3 bases and the J gene lost 2 bases, with 12 bases spanning the gap. Germline lookup yields CDR1 KGHSH and CDR2 LQKENI. Written as DNA, the CDR3 is TGTGCCAGCTCACCTGGGCTAGCCCCCACAGATACGCAGTATTTT. Encoded protein: CASSPGLAPTDTQYF.

A few counts support this clonotype. The rearrangement joins TRBV6-2 or TRBV6-3 to TRBJ2-1, with 9 bases fitting TRBD1. Looked up from germline, CDR1 is MNHEY and CDR2 is SVGEGT. This CDR3 spans 16 amino acids. Trimming at V came to 0 bases and at J to 8 bases, leaving 8 bases not matched to a gene. This CDR3 is CASSYSEPGQGHEQFF. In DNA, the CDR3 is TGTGCCAGCAGTTACTCGGAGCCGGGACAGGGACATGAGCAGTTCTTC.

This rearrangement joins TRBV20-1 to TRBJ2-5, with 7 bases identical to TRBD2. The CDR3 covers 14 residues. Germline V gene data show CDR1 as DFQATT and CDR2 as SNEGSKA (reference sequence). Trimming cost V 5 bases and J 1 base; bases outside gene matches: 7. CDR3 sequence (DNA): TGCAGTGCTGGGGGGGGGGGACCCCAAGAGACCCAGTACTTC. As protein: CSAGGGGPQETQYF.

This clonotype was detected many times. V usage is TRBV2 and J usage is TRBJ2-7; TRBD1 might be the D (6 bases). V lost 4 bases to trimming and J lost 7 bases, with 14 bases between them. Germline V gene lookup returns CDR1 SNHLY and CDR2 FYNNEI. The CDR3 sequence is 13 residues long. CDR3 residues: CASSAQGLGEQYF. The DNA of the CDR3 is TGTGCCAGCAGTGCACAGGGTTTAGGGGAGCAGTACTTC. Full variable domain (rest looked up from reference TRBV2 and TRBJ2-7): EPEVTQTPSHQVTQMGQEVILRCVPISNHLYFYWYRQILGQKVEFLVSFYNNEISEKSEIFDDQFSVERPDGSNFTLKIRSTKLEDSAMYFCASSAQGLGEQYFGPGTRLTVT.

This clonotype was counted at least ten times. V is TRBV5-5 and J is TRBJ2-1, with D perhaps matching TRBD1 (6 bases). The CDR3 totals 12 residues. Looked up from germline, CDR1 is SGHKS and CDR2 is YYEKEE (reference sequence). V lost 2 bases and J 8 bases, leaving 8 bases between the germline ends. In DNA form, the CDR3 reads TGTGCCAGCAGCTTCCCAGGGGATGAGCAGTTCTTC. This sequence encodes CASSFPGDEQFF.

This chain joins TRBV10-2 and TRBJ2-3, with D hard to call. Germline CDR1 and CDR2: WSHSY and SAAADI. Trimming pared 2 bases from V and 1 base from J, leaving 4 bases between. This CDR3 is 13 amino acids long. CDR3 amino acids: CASSEEGTDTQYF. In nucleotides, the CDR3 is TGCGCCAGCAGTGAGGAAGGCACAGATACGCAGTATTTT.

The chain links TRBV19 to TRBJ1-4; possibly TRBD1 for D (6 bases). The CDR3 sequence is 13 residues long. V lost 10 bases and J 5 bases, leaving 14 bases between the germline ends. Germline V gene lookup returns CDR1 LNHDA and CDR2 SQIVND (reference sequence). In DNA, the CDR3 is TGTGCCACTGGGTGGACAGTAAATGAAAAACTGTTTTTT. Residues: CATGWTVNEKLFF.

This clonotype was recorded at least ten times. The J gene is TRBJ2-7, the V gene TRBV20-1; D possibly corresponds to TRBD2 (5 bases). V lost 6 bases to trimming and J lost 4 bases, with 16 bases between them. This CDR3 region has 13 residues. The germline V gene has CDR1 DFQATT and CDR2 SNEGSKA (reference sequence). CDR3 amino acids: CSAPASSLYEQYF. CDR3 in DNA: TGCAGTGCCCCTGCTAGCAGCCTTTACGAGCAGTACTTC.

This clonotype was recorded at least ten times. This chain uses TRBV2 with TRBJ1-1; D remains ambiguous. This CDR3 comprises 14 residues. Trimming shortened V by 3 bases and J by 0 bases, and 8 bases separated the two germline ends. In germline, CDR1 is SNHLY, CDR2 FYNNEI. CDR3 in DNA: TGTGCCAGCAGTGAGCAGGCACTGAACACTGAAGCTTTCTTT. Amino acids: CASSEQALNTEAFF.

This clonotype was counted many times. The chain links TRBV7-2 to TRBJ2-3; D remains ambiguous. V was pared by 4 bases and J by 4 bases, with 15 bases between. The CDR3 is 15 residues long. CDR1 SGHTA and CDR2 FQGNSA come from the germline V gene. The CDR3 region is CASSSLGRTPDTQYF. The DNA for the CDR3 is TGTGCCAGCAGCTCCCTAGGACGCACGCCAGATACGCAGTATTTT.

Notes on this clonotype: A much larger clone differs from this one at a single base, so this may be a read error. The rearrangement joins TRBV7-9 to TRBJ1-1; D unclear. From germline, CDR1 is SEHNR and CDR2 FQNEAQ (reference sequence). There are 14 residues in the CDR3. Here the CDR3 reads CASSFPAQNTEASF. In nucleotides, the CDR3 is TGTGCCAGCAGCTTCCCAGCTCAGAACACTGAAGCTTCCTTT. The variable domain in full, with the rest retrieved from reference TRBV7-9 and TRBJ1-1, is DTGVSQNPRHKITKRGQNVTFRCDPISEHNRLYWYRQTLGQGPEFLTYFQNEAQLEKSRLLSDRFSAERPKGSFSTLEIQRTEQGDSAMYLCASSFPAQNTEASFGQGTRLTVV.

As to this clonotype: One base away lies a much larger clone, so this may be a sequencing read error. The gene calls are TRBV3-1 and TRBJ2-7; perhaps TRBD2 as D (5 bases). The CDR3 runs to 15 residues. Trimming removed 3 bases from V and 0 bases from J, with 12 bases in between. Germline CDR1 and CDR2: LGHDT and YNNKEL (reference sequence). CDR3 amino acids: CASSHRGRASYEQYF. Here the CDR3 DNA reads TGTGCCAGCAGCCATCGGGGAAGGGCCTCCTACGAGCAGTACTTC.

This clonotype was observed many times. V usage is TRBV28 and J usage is TRBJ2-4; 9 nucleotides agree with TRBD1. The trim removed 5 bases at V and 4 bases at J, leaving 6 bases unmatched. CDR1 MDHEN and CDR2 SYDVKM come from the germline V gene. The CDR3 covers 15 residues. The CDR3 DNA is TGTGCCAGCAGTCCTAGGGGGACAGGGAAAAACATTCAGTACTTC. Its translation: CASSPRGTGKNIQYF.

This clonotype was observed many times. CDR3 residues: CASSLIRPGRKETQYF. CDR3 coding DNA: TGTGCCAGCAGTTTAATAAGGCCGGGAAGGAAAGAGACCCAGTACTTC. The genes are TRBV28 and TRBJ2-5; TRBD2 is a possible D gene (5 bases). V was clipped by 2 bases and J by 3 bases, with 16 bases between them. CDR1 is MDHEN, CDR2 SYDVKM, per germline. This CDR3 has 16 amino acids. Full variable domain (rest looked up from reference TRBV28 and TRBJ2-5): DVKVTQSSRYLVKRTGEKVFLECVQDMDHENMFWYRQDPGLGLRLIYFSYDVKMKEKGDIPEGYSVSREKKERFSLILESASTNQTSMYLCASSLIRPGRKETQYFGPGTRLLVL.

A note on this clonotype: The CDR3 ends on some other residue instead of the conserved phenylalanine or tryptophan, so this is likely a read error. The V gene is TRBV12-3 or TRBV12-4, the J gene TRBJ1-6, with TRBD1 identical over 9 bases. V lost 5 bases and J lost 7; bases outside the gene matches: 3. The CDR3 sequence is 14 residues long. CDR3 protein: CASSRDRDNSPLHL. The CDR3 nucleotides are TGTGCCAGCAGTAGGGACAGGGACAATTCACCCCTCCACCTT.

This clonotype was found a few times. The chain links TRBV9 to TRBJ1-2; 12 bases fit TRBD1. Germline CDR1 reads SGDLS; CDR2 reads YYNGEE. V gave up 1 base and J gave up 6 bases; unmatched junction bases: 7. The CDR3 is made up of 16 amino acids. The CDR3 reads CASSVTPGQGADGYTF. In DNA, the CDR3 is TGTGCCAGCAGCGTAACGCCGGGACAGGGGGCCGATGGCTACACCTTC.

Ten or more counts support this clonotype. V gene TRBV6-2 or TRBV6-3 combines with J gene TRBJ2-7; 8 nucleotides match TRBD1. CDR1 and CDR2 (germline): MNHEY, SVGEGT. This CDR3 spans 13 amino acids. With 6 bases clipped from V and 6 bases from J, the junction kept 7 bases outside the gene matches. CDR3 region: CASSLGQGCEQYF. The CDR3 DNA reads as TGTGCCAGCAGCCTTGGACAGGGCTGCGAGCAGTACTTC.

This clonotype has at least ten counts. This chain uses TRBV20-1 with TRBJ2-1, with 10 bases that match TRBD2. This CDR3 contains 16 residues. Trimming removed 0 bases from V and 3 bases from J; junction bases left unmatched: 5. Germline CDR1 and CDR2: DFQATT and SNEGSKA (reference sequence). In DNA form, the CDR3 reads TGCAGTGCTAGAGATCGACTAGCGGGTAACTACAATGAGCAGTTCTTC. Its translation is CSARDRLAGNYNEQFF.

This clonotype was detected ten times or more. The chain is built from TRBV28 and TRBJ2-2, with D uncertain. The CDR3 has 14 amino acids. V lost 3 bases and J lost 4, with 9 bases in between. Germline V gene sequence: CDR1 MDHEN, CDR2 SYDVKM. CDR3: CASSFRTLTGELFF. CDR3 in DNA: TGTGCCAGCAGTTTCCGCACTCTCACCGGGGAGCTGTTTTTT. The whole variable domain, remainder taken from reference TRBV28 and TRBJ2-2, is DVKVTQSSRYLVKRTGEKVFLECVQDMDHENMFWYRQDPGLGLRLIYFSYDVKMKEKGDIPEGYSVSREKKERFSLILESASTNQTSMYLCASSFRTLTGELFFGEGSRLTVL.

Only a few counts were recorded for this clonotype. This chain connects TRBV28 to TRBJ1-4, with unresolved D. The CDR3 has 11 amino acids. Germline V lookup: CDR1 MDHEN, CDR2 SYDVKM. V dropped 5 bases and J dropped 8 bases, with 6 bases sitting between them. For the CDR3, the DNA is TGTGCCAGCAGTGGAGTGGAAAAACTGTTTTTT. As protein: CASSGVEKLFF.

This clonotype has a single count. With a much larger clone just one base away, this may be a read error. V gene TRBV27 combines with J gene TRBJ2-4; a weak D match, TRBD2 (5 bases). The CDR3 covers 17 residues. CDR1 is MNHEY and CDR2 is SMNVEV in the germline V gene (reference sequence). Trimming pared 6 bases from V and 0 bases from J, leaving 18 bases between. DNA of the CDR3: TGTGCCAGCAGCATTATCGGGGATTCGGGAGCCAAAAACATTCAGTACTTC. Its translation: CASSIIGDSGAKNIQYF.

As for this clonotype: With a much larger clone just one base away, this may be a read error. This CDR3 is CASSSPTSYQETQHF. In DNA form, the CDR3 reads TGTGCCAGCAGCTCCCCCACGTCCTACCAAGAGACCCAGCACTTC. The chain carries TRBV11-2 and TRBJ2-5; the D is unclear. This CDR3 is 15 amino acids long. Germline V gene data show CDR1 as SGHAT and CDR2 as FQNNGV.

This clonotype was recorded many times. The rearrangement uses TRBV20-1 and TRBJ2-7; 7 nucleotides line up with TRBD2. V gave up 5 bases and J gave up 0 bases; unmatched junction bases: 4. Germline V CDR1 and CDR2: DFQATT, SNEGSKA (reference sequence). This CDR3 is 13 amino acids long. In nucleotides, the CDR3 is TGCAGTGCTCCAAGGACTAGCTCCTACGAGCAGTACTTC. It translates to CSAPRTSSYEQYF.

Ten or more counts support this clonotype. The chain uses TRBV6-1 and TRBJ2-5; D is possibly TRBD1 or TRBD2 (5 bases each). The CDR3 runs to 13 residues. Germline V gene lookup returns CDR1 MNHNS and CDR2 SASEGT. Trimming shortened V by 4 bases and J by 2 bases, and 8 bases separated the two germline ends. The CDR3 nucleotides are TGTGCCAGCAGTGGGGACGTTCAAGAGACCCAGTACTTC. Protein: CASSGDVQETQYF.